The rows below give T cell receptor beta chains drawn from one sample of a study of blood T cells in healthy people across ages. MiXCR, run by TCRdb on the 5' RACE reads, gives a single entry per CDR3 protein. The table records 1,500,000 or so distinct CDR3 sequences, 55% to 75% of them present only once. The sample consisted of blood. The receptors were gathered from a man younger than 35 in good health. Both conserved end residues are part of each CDR3. D genes are given only for firm matches. The size field is filled for only some rows; it gives once, few, many or a size class.

D,V,J,size,CDR3,DNA
.,TRBV7-6,TRBJ1-2,few,CASSFEGGGSYGYTF,TGTGCCAGCAGCTTTGAGGGAGGGGGATCCTATGGCTACACCTTC
.,TRBV27,TRBJ2-5,.,CASSLSSGALSNQYF,TGTGCCAGCAGTTTAAGTTCGGGAGCCCTGAGCAACCAGTACTTC
TRBD2,TRBV20-1,TRBJ2-7,.,CSARPRTGGPYEQYF,TGCAGTGCTAGGCCTCGAACGGGGGGGCCCTACGAGCAGTACTTC
.,TRBV4-3,TRBJ1-2,.,CASSQDRGVRGYTF,TGCGCCAGCAGCCAAGATCGGGGAGTTCGGGGCTACACCTTC
TRBD2,TRBV20-1,TRBJ2-5,few,CSASPDLRTSTLKTQYF,TGCAGTGCTAGTCCCGACCTTCGGACTAGTACCTTGAAGACCCAGTACTTC
.,TRBV6-2/TRBV6-3,TRBJ2-7,.,CASSYLHDISYEQYF,TGTGCCAGCAGTTACTTACACGACATATCCTACGAGCAGTACTTC
.,TRBV15,TRBJ2-7,few,CATSRGKYEQYF,TGTGCCACCAGCAGGGGTAAATACGAGCAGTACTTC
.,TRBV7-2,TRBJ2-3,.,CASSLTTSAVDTQYF,TGTGCCAGCAGCCTGACGACCTCGGCAGTCGATACGCAGTATTTT
.,TRBV12-3/TRBV12-4,TRBJ1-4,.,CASSSGTLGEKLFF,TGTGCCAGCAGTTCCGGGACTCTAGGAGAAAAACTGTTTTTT
.,TRBV7-2,TRBJ2-2,few,CASSLRGGTGELFF,TGTGCCAGCAGCTTACGTGGAGGCACCGGGGAGCTGTTTTTT
TRBD1,TRBV5-1,TRBJ2-7,few,CASSLGQGRAYEQYF,TGCGCCAGCAGCTTGGGACAGGGACGGGCCTACGAGCAGTACTTC
.,TRBV4-1,TRBJ1-5,.,CASSQGFATGRNQPQHF,TGCGCCAGCAGCCAAGGTTTCGCTACAGGGCGCAATCAGCCCCAGCATTTT
.,TRBV5-1,TRBJ2-1,.,CASSGGEGSYNEQFF,TGCGCCAGCAGCGGCGGGGAAGGGTCCTACAATGAGCAGTTCTTC
.,TRBV4-2,TRBJ1-1,few,CASSQQQTLAFF,TGTGCCAGCAGCCAACAGCAGACATTAGCTTTCTTT